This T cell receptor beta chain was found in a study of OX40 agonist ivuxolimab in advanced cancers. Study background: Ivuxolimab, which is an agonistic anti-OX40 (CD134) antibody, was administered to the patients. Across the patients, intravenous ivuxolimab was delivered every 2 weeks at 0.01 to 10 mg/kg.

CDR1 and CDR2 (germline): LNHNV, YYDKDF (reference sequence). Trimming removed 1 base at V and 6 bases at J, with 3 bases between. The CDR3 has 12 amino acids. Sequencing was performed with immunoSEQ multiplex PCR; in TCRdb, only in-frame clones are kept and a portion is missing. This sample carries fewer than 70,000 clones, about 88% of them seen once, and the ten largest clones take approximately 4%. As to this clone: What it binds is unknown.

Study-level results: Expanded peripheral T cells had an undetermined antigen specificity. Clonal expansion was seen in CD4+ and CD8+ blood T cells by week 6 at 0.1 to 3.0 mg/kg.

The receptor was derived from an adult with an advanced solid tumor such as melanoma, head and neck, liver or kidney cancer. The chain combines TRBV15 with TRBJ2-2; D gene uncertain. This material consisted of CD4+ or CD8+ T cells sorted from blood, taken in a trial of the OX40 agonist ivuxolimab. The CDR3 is CATSRGAGELFF. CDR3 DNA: TGTGCCACCAGCAGAGGCGCCGGGGAGCTGTTTTTT.